These 22 T cell receptor beta chains originate from one sample sequenced in a study of shared clonotypes between healthy human individuals (TCRdb year 2020). Library method: the immunoSEQ multiplex PCR assay. The immuneACCESS repertoire file appears here via TCRdb, limited to in-frame rearrangements. These files lack a portion of the clones; in checked studies, under half of the deficit traces to unresolved V genes, and the cause of the others is not known. Counted in this sample were about 2.1 million clones; 93% of them appeared once. About 1.6% of the sample rests with the top ten. For the CD8 naive samples, CD45RO-negative cells were positively selected for CCR7, yielding a CD45RA+CCR7+ population from which TemRA cells were excluded. The specimen was naive CD8+ T cells from PBMCs. Explained via the paper, the cell subset or site label denotes: CD45RA+CCR7+. The receptors stem from a man between 18 and 35 years old in good health. Some clones in this sample may be carry-over from other donors' samples.

This chain connects TRBV30 to TRBJ1-1; D is unresolved. The germline V gene has CDR1 GTSNPN and CDR2 SVGIG (reference sequence). The CDR3 extends over 12 amino acids. Trimming cost V 4 bases and J 10 bases, with 16 bases left between them. The CDR3 region has the DNA TGTGCCTGGAATCTGTTAGGAGCACTAGCTTTCTTT. As protein: CAWNLLGALAFF.

This clone appeared once. This chain joins TRBV7-8 and TRBJ2-2; D is undetermined. The V end was cut by 1 base, the J end by 2 bases, with 14 bases between. In germline, CDR1 is SGHVS, CDR2 FQNEAQ. CDR3 size: 17 residues. CDR3 bases: TGTGCCAGCAGCTTAGAGGAAACCGAGTTTAACACCGGGGAGCTGTTTTTT. It codes for CASSLEETEFNTGELFF.

This sequence joins TRBV5-4 and TRBJ1-2, with D possibly TRBD1 on 6 matching bases. V was cut by 2 bases and J by 4 bases, with 9 bases left in between. Germline V gene lookup returns CDR1 SGHNT and CDR2 YYREEE (reference sequence). CDR3 length: 13 residues. This CDR3 is CASSFQGSYGYTF. Here the CDR3 DNA reads TGTGCCAGCAGCTTTCAGGGGTCCTATGGCTACACCTTC.

CDR3 nucleotide sequence: TGTGCCAGCAGTTTACTCAGCGGGAGGAGCACCGGGGAGCTGTTTTTT. It encodes CASSLLSGRSTGELFF. The rearrangement uses TRBV27 and TRBJ2-2; 9 bases are shared with TRBD2. Germline V gene data show CDR1 as MNHEY and CDR2 as SMNVEV (reference sequence). This CDR3 spans 16 amino acids. V was pared by 2 bases and J by 4 bases, with 5 bases of the junction left unmatched.

This chain joins TRBV5-5 and TRBJ1-5; D is undetermined. The length of the CDR3 is 13 residues. In germline, CDR1 is SGHKS, CDR2 YYEKEE (reference sequence). Between the trimmed V and J ends, which lost 0 bases and 4 bases, there was a span of 5 bases. CDR3 nucleotide sequence: TGTGCCAGCAGCTTGGCCCCTAATCAGCCCCAGCATTTT. Translating it yields CASSLAPNQPQHF.

V gene TRBV28 combines with J gene TRBJ2-5; tentatively, D is TRBD2 (5 bases). The CDR3 totals 17 residues. The germline V gene has CDR1 MDHEN and CDR2 SYDVKM. Trimming took off 4 bases at V and 2 bases at J, with 20 bases between the two ends. The CDR3, as DNA: TGTGCCAGCAGTTCAGAGGGCTACCTTACACCGCAAGAGACCCAGTACTTC. Amino acid sequence: CASSSEGYLTPQETQYF. The full variable domain, rest sourced from reference TRBV28 and TRBJ2-5, is DVKVTQSSRYLVKRTGEKVFLECVQDMDHENMFWYRQDPGLGLRLIYFSYDVKMKEKGDIPEGYSVSREKKERFSLILESASTNQTSMYLCASSSEGYLTPQETQYFGPGTRLLVL.

This chain uses TRBV5-4 with TRBJ2-5; D is ambiguous. Germline V gene lookup returns CDR1 SGHNT and CDR2 YYREEE (reference sequence). The CDR3 sequence is 14 residues long. The V and J ends lost 3 bases and 0 bases respectively, with 9 bases between them. In DNA form, the CDR3 reads TGTGCCAGCAGCTCGCCCTGGGACCAAGAGACCCAGTACTTC. Amino acid sequence: CASSSPWDQETQYF.

The chain joins TRBV27 to TRBJ2-2; 8 nucleotides line up with TRBD1. V dropped 6 bases and J dropped 4; count of bases not matched to a gene: 10. The CDR3 extends over 16 amino acids. The V gene's germline CDR1 is MNHEY and CDR2 SMNVEV (reference sequence). CDR3: CASSPLTGAPTGELFF. The CDR3 DNA reads as TGTGCCAGCAGCCCGTTGACAGGGGCCCCCACCGGGGAGCTGTTTTTT.

The rearrangement links TRBV4-3 to TRBJ2-3, with 11 positions matching TRBD2. CDR3 length: 19 residues. Trimming cost V 0 bases and J 6 bases; bases outside gene matches: 14. Looked up from germline, CDR1 is LGHNA and CDR2 is YSLEER. The CDR3 region is CASSQDDALAGGHWDTQYF. DNA for the CDR3: TGCGCCAGCAGCCAAGACGACGCCCTAGCGGGAGGACATTGGGATACGCAGTATTTT.

Concerning this clone: Other DNA variants within this sample encode the same CDR3. The chain combines TRBV7-3 with TRBJ2-1; unclear D gene. The CDR3 contains 12 residues. From germline, CDR1 is SGHTA and CDR2 FQGTGA. V lost 1 base and J 3 bases, leaving 1 base between the germline ends. Written as DNA, the CDR3 is TGTGCCAGCAGCTTAAGCTACAATGAGCAGTTCTTC. Its protein is CASSLSYNEQFF.

This clone was observed once. This rearrangement joins TRBV6-1 to TRBJ1-2; the match to TRBD1 covers 11 bases. V lost 3 bases and J lost 6; bases outside the gene matches: 3. The CDR3 runs 14 residues. CDR1 MNHNS and CDR2 SASEGT come from the germline V gene. The CDR3 loop is CASSDPGQGDGYTF. DNA for the CDR3: TGTGCCAGCAGTGACCCGGGACAGGGGGATGGCTACACCTTC.

The J gene is TRBJ2-7, the V gene TRBV28; TRBD2 is a possible D gene (6 bases). CDR3 size: 16 residues. V was trimmed by 6 bases and J by 3 bases, leaving 21 bases between them. The germline V gene has CDR1 MDHEN and CDR2 SYDVKM. CDR3 in DNA: TGTGCCAGCAGGAACGCACTAGCCGGCCATTTCTACGAGCAGTACTTC. It yields the protein CASRNALAGHFYEQYF.

The V and J genes are TRBV9 and TRBJ2-4; 14 nucleotides match TRBD2. This CDR3 contains 17 residues. Germline V lookup: CDR1 SGDLS, CDR2 YYNGEE. With V trimmed by 4 bases and J by 5 bases, 8 bases remained unmatched. The CDR3 loop is CASSPLTSGRAQNIQYF. CDR3 in DNA: TGTGCCAGCAGCCCTCTGACTAGCGGGAGGGCACAAAACATTCAGTACTTC. Full variable domain (missing parts from reference TRBV9 and TRBJ2-4): DSGVTQTPKHLITATGQRVTLRCSPRSGDLSVYWYQQSLDQGLQFLIQYYNGEERAKGNILERFSAQQFPDLHSELNLSSLELGDSALYFCASSPLTSGRAQNIQYFGAGTRLSVL.

V is TRBV27 and J is TRBJ2-3; the D is unclear. The germline V gene encodes CDR1 MNHEY and CDR2 SMNVEV (reference sequence). V lost 8 bases, J lost 7 bases, and 7 bases lay in between. This CDR3 contains 10 residues. CDR3 bases: TGTGCCAGCGGTACCTATACGCAGTATTTT. The encoded protein is CASGTYTQYF.

V is TRBV7-9 and J is TRBJ2-5, with D perhaps matching TRBD1 or TRBD2 (5 bases each). CDR1 SEHNR and CDR2 FQNEAQ come from the germline V gene (reference sequence). The CDR3 is made up of 15 amino acids. Trimming stripped 5 bases from V and 4 bases from J, with 17 bases between. In DNA, the CDR3 is TGTGCCAGCAGCCCCTTGAGGGGAGACCTAGAGACCCAGTACTTC. Its translation is CASSPLRGDLETQYF.

The rearrangement joins TRBV7-6 to TRBJ2-7, with 7 bases identical to TRBD2. This CDR3 contains 13 residues. Germline loops: CDR1 SGHVS, CDR2 FNYEAQ. V shed 2 bases and J 7 bases; nucleotides not matched to a gene: 5. Written as DNA, the CDR3 is TGTGCCAGCAGCTTACGGGGGGTCGGGGAGCAGTACTTC. Residues: CASSLRGVGEQYF.

The chain combines TRBV28 with TRBJ1-4; D not resolved. The germline gives CDR1 MDHEN, CDR2 SYDVKM. V shed 5 bases and J shed 7 bases, with 8 bases lying between them. The CDR3 is 12 amino acids. DNA for the CDR3: TGTGCCAGCAGTGCCTTAAGTGAAAAACTGTTTTTT. This translates into CASSALSEKLFF.

The J gene is TRBJ2-7, the V gene TRBV11-1; D is undetermined. This CDR3 contains 14 residues. Germline V gives CDR1 SGHAT, CDR2 FQDESV (reference sequence). Trimming stripped 5 bases from V and 3 bases from J, with 14 bases between. The CDR3, as DNA: TGTGCCAGCAGCCTACCGCTAGTGGACTACGAGCAGTACTTC. It is translated as CASSLPLVDYEQYF.

This clone showed up just once. The chain employs TRBV7-6 and TRBJ2-2, with a tentative D call TRBD1 (6 bases). The ends were cut back, 2 bases at V and 0 bases at J, with 16 bases in the middle. The CDR3 length is 18 residues. CDR1 is SGHVS, CDR2 FNYEAQ, per germline. The chain's CDR3 is CASSLNRGTPTNTGELFF. CDR3 DNA: TGTGCCAGCAGCTTAAACAGAGGGACACCTACGAACACCGGGGAGCTGTTTTTT.

V gene TRBV4-3 combines with J gene TRBJ1-2, with a weak D call TRBD1 (6 bases). Trimming removed 3 bases from V and 4 bases from J, with 12 bases in between. The CDR3 covers 14 residues. Germline CDR1 and CDR2: LGHNA and YSLEER. Written as DNA, the CDR3 is TGCGCCAGCAGCCACTCCCTGGACAGCTATGGCTACACCTTC. It translates to CASSHSLDSYGYTF.

The chain recombines TRBV5-1 with TRBJ2-5; tentatively, D is TRBD1 or TRBD2 (5 bases each). The CDR3 extends over 17 amino acids. V lost 0 bases and J lost 1, with 16 bases in between. Germline CDR1 and CDR2: SGHRS and YFSETQ. Here the CDR3 reads CASSLGGRGGVQETQYF. As DNA, the CDR3 is TGCGCCAGCAGCTTGGGGGGCCGGGGTGGTGTCCAAGAGACCCAGTACTTC.

The chain has TRBV19 and TRBJ2-7; no clear D. CDR1 and CDR2 (germline): LNHDA, SQIVND (reference sequence). The length of the CDR3 is 16 residues. Between the trimmed V and J ends, which lost 5 bases and 3 bases, there was a span of 20 bases. The CDR3 loop reads CASSRTLDNNLYEQYF. CDR3 bases: TGTGCCAGTAGTCGAACCCTAGATAACAACCTCTACGAGCAGTACTTC.